This entry concerns a single T cell receptor beta chain. Its antigen is still unknown. The use of genomic DNA as template underpinned the TCR beta VDJ and CDR3 profiling. TCRdb itself ran the reads through MiXCR, one entry per CDR3 protein. The repertoire includes around 500,000 distinct CDR3 sequences, approximately 33% of them detected once, and less than 1% sits in the top ten. Flow cytometry had shown expanded CD8+CD57+ cells in the patients chosen for sequencing. Severe acquired aplastic anemia was diagnosed in all patients. This specimen comes from a study of CD8+CD57+ T cells in acquired aplastic anemia. Overall study: Sorted cells (CD4+ and CD8+) yielded DNA amounts that averaged roughly 3 ug. Study results and caveats: In CD8+ cells, Simpson's diversity showed no significant difference between patients and controls.

V was cut by 6 bases and J by 10 bases, with 16 bases left in between. Per the germline V gene, CDR1 is DFQATT and CDR2 is SNEGSKA (reference sequence). The CDR3 loop spans 13 amino acids. This TCR derives from a human donor with aplastic anemia. J is TRBJ1-6 and V is TRBV20-1; unclear D gene. Material: sorted CD4+, CD8+, or CD8+CD57+ T cells (not recorded which) from PBMCs. The CDR3 spells CSASSELISPLHF. CDR3 nucleotide sequence: TGCAGTGCCAGCAGTGAATTGATCTCACCCCTCCACTTT.